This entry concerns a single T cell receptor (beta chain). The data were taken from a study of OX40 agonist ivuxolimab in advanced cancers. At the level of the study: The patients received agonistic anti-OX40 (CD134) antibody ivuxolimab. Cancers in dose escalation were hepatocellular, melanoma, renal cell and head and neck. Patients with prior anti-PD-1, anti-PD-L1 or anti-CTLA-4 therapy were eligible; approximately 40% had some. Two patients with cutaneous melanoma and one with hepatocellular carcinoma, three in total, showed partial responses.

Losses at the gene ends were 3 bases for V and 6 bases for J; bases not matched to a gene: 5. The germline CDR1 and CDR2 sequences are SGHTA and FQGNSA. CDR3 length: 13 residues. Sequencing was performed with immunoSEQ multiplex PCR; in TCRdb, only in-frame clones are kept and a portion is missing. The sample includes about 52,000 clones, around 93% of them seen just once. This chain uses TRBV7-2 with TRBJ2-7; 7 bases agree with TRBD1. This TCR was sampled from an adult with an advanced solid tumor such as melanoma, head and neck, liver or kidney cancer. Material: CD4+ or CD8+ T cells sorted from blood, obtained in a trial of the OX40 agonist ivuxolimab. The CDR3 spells CASSLGTASEQYF. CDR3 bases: TGTGCCAGCAGCTTGGGGACAGCTTCCGAGCAGTACTTC.